The 26 T cell receptor beta chains in this list originate from one sample, sequenced in a study of T cells in pancreatic ductal adenocarcinoma. TCRdb keeps only in-frame clones here, not all; method: immunoSEQ multiplex PCR. This sample carries roughly 17,000 clones, about 88% of them seen once, and the ten largest clones take 0.94%. The selected patients with pancreatic ductal adenocarcinoma had surgery but no neoadjuvant therapy. Specimen: PBMCs. Receptors originate from a human donor with pancreatic ductal adenocarcinoma.

The J gene is TRBJ1-2, the V gene TRBV4-1, with 9 bases identical to TRBD1. Unmatched junction bases numbered 7, after V lost 5 bases and J lost 6 bases. The CDR3 is made up of 14 amino acids. Germline CDR1 and CDR2: MGHRA and YSYEKL. The CDR3 DNA reads as TGCGCCAGCAGCGCCCGGGACAGGGAGGATGGCTACACCTTC. Its translation is CASSARDREDGYTF.

The gene calls are TRBV11-1 and TRBJ2-1; D possibly corresponds to TRBD1 (6 bases). Germline assignment: CDR1 SGHAT and CDR2 FQDESV (reference sequence). This CDR3 has 12 amino acids. V was pared by 5 bases and J by 7 bases, with 9 bases between. CDR3 loop: CASSATGNEQFF. CDR3 DNA: TGTGCCAGCAGCGCGACAGGAAATGAGCAGTTCTTC.

This chain joins TRBV7-6 and TRBJ2-7, with D possibly being TRBD2 (7 bases). The V and J ends lost 5 bases and 1 base respectively, with 18 bases between them. This CDR3 has 16 amino acids. The germline V gene encodes CDR1 SGHVS and CDR2 FNYEAQ. In DNA form, the CDR3 reads TGTGCCAGCAGCGTCGAGGGGGTAGCGGGTTCCTACGAGCAGTACTTC. Its translation is CASSVEGVAGSYEQYF.

The chain has TRBV5-6 and TRBJ1-2; D is perhaps TRBD1 (6 bases). There are 14 residues in the CDR3. Germline CDR1 and CDR2: SGHDT and YYEEEE. Trimming removed 4 bases from V and 5 bases from J, with 15 bases in between. The CDR3 region has the DNA TGTGCCAGCAGCCCGTTACAGGGAACTTATGGCTACACCTTC. Translated, it gives CASSPLQGTYGYTF.

About this clone itself: Sequence at one end of the junction differs from germline and may be a read error. The J gene is TRBJ1-4, the V gene TRBV18, with D possibly being TRBD1 (6 bases). In germline, CDR1 is KGHSH, CDR2 LQKENI. The CDR3 spans 13 residues. CDR3 sequence: CASSPGIQGSKVF. CDR3 bases: TGTGCCAGCTCACCGGGGATACAGGGTTCTAAGGTTTTT.

The chain is built from TRBV6-5 and TRBJ2-3; the D gene is possibly TRBD1 (5 bases). V was trimmed by 0 bases and J by 1 base, leaving 8 bases between them. This CDR3 has 15 amino acids. Germline-derived CDR1 and CDR2 are MNHEY and SVGAGI. Here the CDR3 DNA reads TGTGCCAGCAGTTACTCCCCACAGGGCACAGATACGCAGTATTTT. Protein sequence: CASSYSPQGTDTQYF.

The chain is built from TRBV7-2 and TRBJ2-3; 7 bases line up with TRBD2. Trimming removed 8 bases from V and 3 bases from J; junction bases left unmatched: 11. Germline values: CDR1 SGHTA, CDR2 FQGNSA. CDR3 length: 15 amino acids. CDR3 DNA: TGTGCCAGCCAAAGGAAGCGGGGTGGAACAGATACGCAGTATTTT. As protein: CASQRKRGGTDTQYF.

The V gene is TRBV7-9, the J gene TRBJ2-3, with D tentatively TRBD1 (5 bases). V was clipped by 8 bases and J by 4 bases, with 13 bases between them. The CDR3 has 13 residues. Germline CDR1 SEHNR, CDR2 FQNEAQ (reference sequence). CDR3 DNA: TGTGCCAGCGGTATTGGGGCCGCAGATACGCAGTATTTT. Translating gives CASGIGAADTQYF.

This clone was found once. The chain recombines TRBV28 with TRBJ2-1; D gene unclear. Trimming stripped 7 bases from V and 4 bases from J, with 5 bases between. This CDR3 is built from 11 residues. Germline V gene lookup returns CDR1 MDHEN and CDR2 SYDVKM. The CDR3 bases are TGTGCCAGCAAAATATACAATGAGCAGTTCTTC. This sequence encodes CASKIYNEQFF.

As to this clone: Relative to the germline gene, one junction end is altered; a read error may explain this. The J gene is TRBJ1-4, the V gene TRBV18; possibly TRBD1 for D (6 bases). In germline, CDR1 is KGHSH, CDR2 LQKENI. The CDR3 is made up of 16 amino acids. Here the CDR3 reads CASSSPDRTLNEKLFF. The CDR3 DNA is TGTGCCAGCTCATCACCGGACAGAACCCTTAATGAAAAACTGTTTTTT.

J is TRBJ1-5 and V is TRBV6-1; tentatively, D is TRBD1 (5 bases). Per germline, CDR1 MNHNS and CDR2 SASEGT. The V and J ends lost 2 bases and 0 bases respectively, with 8 bases between them. The CDR3 consists of 15 residues. CDR3 sequence: CASSERGYSNQPQHF. The DNA of the CDR3 is TGTGCCAGCAGTGAAAGGGGCTATAGCAATCAGCCCCAGCATTTT.

This clone was detected a few times. The CDR3 loop reads CASSQQLLNTEAFF. In DNA, the CDR3 is TGTGCCAGCAGTCAACAGCTGCTGAACACTGAAGCTTTCTTT. The chain joins TRBV6-1 to TRBJ1-1; the D is unclear. Trimming removed 5 bases from V and 0 bases from J, with 10 bases in between. This CDR3 contains 14 residues. The germline gives CDR1 MNHNS, CDR2 SASEGT.

CDR3 bases: TGTGCCAGTAGGGACACAGGGGGGCCAGACGGGACCCAGTACTTC. It yields the protein CASRDTGGPDGTQYF. The chain has TRBV19 and TRBJ2-5; 8 bases are a match to TRBD1. The CDR3 extends over 15 amino acids. V gave up 6 bases and J gave up 7 bases; unmatched junction bases: 13. The germline V gene encodes CDR1 LNHDA and CDR2 SQIVND (reference sequence).

This chain connects TRBV5-1 to TRBJ2-7; TRBD2 matches 15 bases. Germline-derived CDR1 and CDR2 are SGHRS and YFSETQ. V lost 3 bases, J lost 4 bases, and 2 bases stayed unmatched. This CDR3 has 15 amino acids. The CDR3: CASSSGLAGGYEQYF. The CDR3 DNA sequence: TGCGCCAGCAGCTCGGGACTAGCGGGGGGTTACGAGCAGTACTTC.

The chain is built from TRBV18 and TRBJ2-6; D unresolved. The CDR3 length is 13 residues. V lost 6 bases to trimming and J lost 2 bases, with 5 bases between them. Germline lookup yields CDR1 KGHSH and CDR2 LQKENI. The CDR3 DNA reads as TGTGCCAGCTCCCCTACTGGGGCCAACGTCCTGACTTTC. It codes for CASSPTGANVLTF.

The chain combines TRBV4-2 with TRBJ1-6; D unresolved. The germline V gene has CDR1 LGHNA and CDR2 YNFKEQ. The V end lost 0 bases, the J end lost 8 bases, and 5 bases lay between the germline ends. The CDR3 is 13 residues long. The CDR3 DNA reads TGTGCCAGCAGCCAAGATCAGTATTCACCCCTCCACTTT. Protein: CASSQDQYSPLHF.

This clone was detected only once. The gene calls are TRBV7-9 and TRBJ2-3; TRBD1 matches at 7 bases. There are 13 residues in the CDR3. Germline V gives CDR1 SEHNR, CDR2 FQNEAQ (reference sequence). The junction had 3 bases not matched to a gene; V was cut back by 5 bases and J by 4 bases. This CDR3 reads CASSPRGPDTQYF. CDR3 in DNA: TGTGCCAGCAGCCCTAGGGGGCCAGATACGCAGTATTTT.

The chain links TRBV29-1 to TRBJ1-1, with 7 bases lining up with TRBD1. V was pared by 6 bases and J by 1 base, with 11 bases of the junction left unmatched. Germline V CDR1 and CDR2: SQVTM, ANQGSEA. The CDR3 covers 15 residues. In DNA form, the CDR3 reads TGCAGCGTGGACCAGGGACAGAGGGCGAACACTGAAGCTTTCTTT. This encodes CSVDQGQRANTEAFF.

The chain uses TRBV27 and TRBJ1-1; TRBD1 is a possible D gene (6 bases). Per the germline V gene, CDR1 is MNHEY and CDR2 is SMNVEV (reference sequence). V was trimmed by 5 bases and J by 4 bases, leaving 14 bases between them. The CDR3 is 14 amino acids. CDR3 DNA: TGTGCCAGCAGTCGCAGGGGAGGGGGCACTGAAGCTTTCTTT. Protein: CASSRRGGGTEAFF.

The chain employs TRBV5-1 and TRBJ1-1, with D possibly matching TRBD1 (6 bases). Germline V gene lookup returns CDR1 SGHRS and CDR2 YFSETQ. This CDR3 contains 14 residues. V was cut by 0 bases and J by 6 bases, with 12 bases left in between. The CDR3 DNA is TGCGCCAGCAGCTTGGAGGGGGGGGGCTCTGAAGCTTTCTTT. Protein product: CASSLEGGGSEAFF.

The CDR3 reads CASSVSDGLGGYTF. In nucleotides, the CDR3 is TGTGCCAGCAGCGTATCGGATGGGCTCGGTGGCTACACCTTC. The chain uses TRBV9 and TRBJ1-2, with D uncertain. Germline V CDR1 and CDR2: SGDLS, YYNGEE. The length of the CDR3 is 14 residues. Trimming took off 1 base at V and 7 bases at J, with 14 bases between the two ends.

V usage is TRBV19 and J usage is TRBJ2-2; 7 bases align to TRBD2. CDR3 size: 13 residues. The J segment lost 6 bases and the V segment lost 4 bases, leaving 2 bases of the junction unmatched. Germline CDR1 is LNHDA and CDR2 is SQIVND (reference sequence). The CDR3 region has the DNA TGTGCCAGTAGTACCGGGGGGTCCGGGGAGCTGTTTTTT. Protein sequence: CASSTGGSGELFF.

V usage is TRBV5-6 and J usage is TRBJ1-1; 7 bases line up with TRBD1. V dropped 0 bases and J dropped 11; count of bases not matched to a gene: 4. In germline, CDR1 is SGHDT, CDR2 YYEEEE. The CDR3 runs to 12 residues. CDR3 protein: CASSLVDREAFF. CDR3 nucleotide sequence: TGTGCCAGCAGCTTGGTAGACAGGGAGGCTTTCTTT.

The J gene is TRBJ1-2, the V gene TRBV6-5; D is ambiguous. Deletions cut 6 bases from V and 4 bases from J, with 15 bases between. Germline values: CDR1 MNHEY, CDR2 SVGAGI. CDR3 length: 14 amino acids. The DNA for the CDR3 is TGTGCCAGCAGCCTCACCGAAGACATCTATGGCTACACCTTC. Translated: CASSLTEDIYGYTF.

This chain links TRBV9 with TRBJ2-2; a possible D gene is TRBD2 (6 bases). V lost 6 bases to trimming and J lost 5 bases, with 17 bases between them. This CDR3 is 15 amino acids long. Per germline, CDR1 SGDLS and CDR2 YYNGEE. CDR3 nucleotide sequence: TGTGCCAGCAAAAATACGGGGGAGGAGACCGGGGAGCTGTTTTTT. This sequence encodes CASKNTGEETGELFF.

The chain is built from TRBV28 and TRBJ2-1, with 9 bases fitting TRBD2. Germline-derived CDR1 and CDR2 are MDHEN and SYDVKM. This CDR3 is built from 16 residues. The V segment lost 6 bases and the J segment 7 bases; nucleotides outside the gene matches: 13. The CDR3 loop is CASSGGFAGGRNEQFF. CDR3 sequence (DNA): TGTGCCAGCAGCGGGGGCTTCGCGGGGGGGCGAAATGAGCAGTTCTTC. Based on the CDR3 plus reference TRBV28 and TRBJ2-1, the full variable domain is DVKVTQSSRYLVKRTGEKVFLECVQDMDHENMFWYRQDPGLGLRLIYFSYDVKMKEKGDIPEGYSVSREKKERFSLILESASTNQTSMYLCASSGGFAGGRNEQFFGPGTRLTVL.